This record looks at one TCR beta chain sequence and its context. The data were produced by immunoSEQ multiplex PCR, yet TCRdb's version contains in-frame clones alone and is incomplete. The sample gives 650,000 to 950,000 clones, approximately 85% of which show up once; 0.0095% to 0.011% is in the top ten. The data belong to a study of shared T cell receptors in the human thymus. The same sample was also used in a study of human thymus T cells.

This receptor was taken from a girl less than two years old with a congenital heart defect. Sequenced input: thymocytes.

The CDR3 sequence: CASTTTGRSQPQHF. The CDR3 DNA reads TGCGCCAGCACCACGACAGGGCGGAGTCAGCCCCAGCATTTT. J is TRBJ1-5 and V is TRBV23-1, with 7 bases lining up with TRBD1. TRBV23-1 belongs to the ORF category, with a function that is uncertain. The CDR3 contains 14 residues. Unmatched junction bases numbered 9, after V lost 7 bases and J lost 6 bases.